This entry is about one T cell receptor beta chain. No antigen is known for it. The record originates from a study of Ad26.COV2.S vaccination and SARS-CoV-2 variants. Study-level findings and limits: Placebo and vaccine recipients had non-spike TCR breadth that was similar. The placebo group had lower spike-specific TCR breadth than the vaccine recipients did. Using TCR breadth and depth analyses may have led to underestimated total T cell responses.

Sequenced by immunoSEQ multiplex PCR; TCRdb stores in-frame clones only, minus some. The table includes roughly 500,000 clones, approximately 89% detected once. The treatment is: around 19 received Ad26.COV2.S at low or high dose, single or two shots; a few received placebo; per-sample allocation not given. The samples were gathered on day 63 after the first injection of vaccine or placebo. Germline CDR1 MNHEY, CDR2 SVGAGI. Trimming cost V 4 bases and J 6 bases; bases outside gene matches: 6. The CDR3 has 14 amino acids. Sequencing used peripheral blood, obtained in a trial of Ad26.COV2.S vaccine versus placebo. This TCR was sampled from a person aged 18 to 65 who received the Ad26.COV2.S COVID-19 vaccine or a placebo. The rearrangement links TRBV6-5 to TRBJ2-5, with TRBD1 identical over 9 bases. CDR3 sequence reads: CASSSGQGRQTQYF. The CDR3 DNA reads TGTGCCAGCAGTTCGGGACAGGGACGACAGACCCAGTACTTC.